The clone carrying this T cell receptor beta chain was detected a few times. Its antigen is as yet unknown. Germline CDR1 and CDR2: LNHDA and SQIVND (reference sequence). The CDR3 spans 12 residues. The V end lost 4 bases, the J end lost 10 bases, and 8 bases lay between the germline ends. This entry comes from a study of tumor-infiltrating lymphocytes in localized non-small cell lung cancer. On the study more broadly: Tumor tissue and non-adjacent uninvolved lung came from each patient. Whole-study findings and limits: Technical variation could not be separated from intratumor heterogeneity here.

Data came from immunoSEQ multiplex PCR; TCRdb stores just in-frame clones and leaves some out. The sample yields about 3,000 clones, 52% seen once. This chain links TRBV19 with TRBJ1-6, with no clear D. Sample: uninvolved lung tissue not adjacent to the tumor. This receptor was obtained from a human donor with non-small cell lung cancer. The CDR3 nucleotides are TGTGCCAGTAGTACTTCTCCCTCACCCCTCCACTTT. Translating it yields CASSTSPSPLHF.